This TCR beta chain was retrieved from a study of OX40 agonist ivuxolimab in advanced cancers. About this clone: The antigen remains unidentified.

The germline gives CDR1 SGHRS, CDR2 YFSETQ. This CDR3 has 15 amino acids. V lost 4 bases, J lost 3 bases, and 13 bases lay in between. Study-wide results and caveats: Certain nonresponders additionally had low normalized T-cell clonal expansion.

TCRdb keeps only in-frame clones here, not all; method: immunoSEQ multiplex PCR. The top ten hold roughly 13% of the sample, which has 49,000 or so clones, 70% to 90% seen once. The clonotype originates from an adult with an advanced solid tumor such as melanoma, head and neck, liver or kidney cancer. The sequences come from CD4+ or CD8+ T cells sorted from blood, collected in a trial of the OX40 agonist ivuxolimab. The chain uses TRBV5-1 and TRBJ1-4; D is possibly TRBD1 (5 bases). The DNA for the CDR3 is TGCGCCAGCAGCCGATACGGGGGAGCTAATGAAAAACTGTTTTTT. Amino acids: CASSRYGGANEKLFF.